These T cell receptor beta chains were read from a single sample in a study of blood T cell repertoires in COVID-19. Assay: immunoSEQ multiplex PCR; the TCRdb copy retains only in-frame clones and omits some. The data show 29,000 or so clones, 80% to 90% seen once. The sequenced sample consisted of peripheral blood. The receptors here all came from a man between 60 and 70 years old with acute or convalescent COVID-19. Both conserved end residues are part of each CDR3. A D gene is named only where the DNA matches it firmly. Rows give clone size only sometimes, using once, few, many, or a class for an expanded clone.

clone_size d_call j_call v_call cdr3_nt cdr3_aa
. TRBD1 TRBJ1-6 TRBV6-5 TGTGCCACCCTGGGACAGCCTAATTCACCCCTCCACTTT CATLGQPNSPLHF
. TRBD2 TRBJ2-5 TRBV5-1 TGCGCCAGCAGCTTGACTAGCGGGAGGCAAGAGACCCAGTACTTC CASSLTSGRQETQYF
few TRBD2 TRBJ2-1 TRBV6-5 TGTGCCAGCCGGCGGGGGTACAATGAGCAGTTCTTC CASRRGYNEQFF
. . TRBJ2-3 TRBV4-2 TGTGCCAGCAGCCAAACTCGTGTGGTAACAGATACGCAGTATTTT CASSQTRVVTDTQYF
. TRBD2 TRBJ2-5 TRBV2 TGTGCCAGCACTTTAGCGGGGGGTACCATCCAAGAGACCCAGTACTTC CASTLAGGTIQETQYF
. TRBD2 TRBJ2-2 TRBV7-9 TGTGCCAGCAGCTCCGGGACTAGGGGGACCGGGGAGCTGTTTTTT CASSSGTRGTGELFF
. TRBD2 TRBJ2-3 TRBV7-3 TGTGCCAGCAGCACCCAAGGGGGACTAGCGGGAGAGGGGGATACGCAGTATTTT CASSTQGGLAGEGDTQYF
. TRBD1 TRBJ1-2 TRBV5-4 TGTGCCAGCAGGCATGGGACAGCCTATGGCTACACCTTC CASRHGTAYGYTF
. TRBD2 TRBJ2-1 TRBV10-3 TGTGCCATCAGTGCTAGCGGCCCATTTGGGAATGAGCAGTTCTTC CAISASGPFGNEQFF
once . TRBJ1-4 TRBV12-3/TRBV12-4 TGTGCCAGCAGTCAATTCAGGGAAAAACTGTTTTTT CASSQFREKLFF
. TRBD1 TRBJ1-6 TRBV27 TGTGCCAGCAGACCTCACGACAGGGAAGGATATAATTCACCCCTCCACTTT CASRPHDREGYNSPLHF
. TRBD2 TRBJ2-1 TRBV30 TGTGCCTGGAGGACTAGCGGGAGGGCCTCGTTCTTC CAWRTSGRASFF
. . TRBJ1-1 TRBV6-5 TGTGCCAGCACCCGCCTAGAGAACACTGAAGCTTTCTTT CASTRLENTEAFF
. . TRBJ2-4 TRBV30 TGTGCCTGGAGTCGTTATCCCCTGGGAGCCTCCAGGCTAGCCAAAAACATTCAGTACTTC CAWSRYPLGASRLAKNIQYF
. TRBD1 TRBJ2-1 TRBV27 TGTGCCAGCAGTTTTGACAGGGCGGCCTACAATGAGCAGTTCTTC CASSFDRAAYNEQFF
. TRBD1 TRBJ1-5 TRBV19 TGTGCCAGTAACACGGACAGGGCGAGCAATCAGCCCCAGCATTTT CASNTDRASNQPQHF
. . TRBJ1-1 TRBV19 TGTGCCAGTAGTATATCGGTGTACACTGAAGCTTTCTTT CASSISVYTEAFF
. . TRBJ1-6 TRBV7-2 TGTGCCAGCAGCTCTACCCAGGCAGGGCGGAATTCACCCCTCCACTTT CASSSTQAGRNSPLHF
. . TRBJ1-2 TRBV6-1 TGTGCCAGCAGTGATGGGGCCCCCTATGGCTACACCTTC CASSDGAPYGYTF
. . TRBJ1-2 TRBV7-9 TGTGCCAGCAGCTTGAACCGGGACATATTTAACTATGGCTACACCTTC CASSLNRDIFNYGYTF
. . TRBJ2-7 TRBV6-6 TGTGCCAGCAGTTACTCGAAAATTGGGGGGTACGAGCAGTACTTC CASSYSKIGGYEQYF
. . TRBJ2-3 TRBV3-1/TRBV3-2 TGTGCCAGCAGACTGGGCACAGATACGCAGTATTTT CASRLGTDTQYF